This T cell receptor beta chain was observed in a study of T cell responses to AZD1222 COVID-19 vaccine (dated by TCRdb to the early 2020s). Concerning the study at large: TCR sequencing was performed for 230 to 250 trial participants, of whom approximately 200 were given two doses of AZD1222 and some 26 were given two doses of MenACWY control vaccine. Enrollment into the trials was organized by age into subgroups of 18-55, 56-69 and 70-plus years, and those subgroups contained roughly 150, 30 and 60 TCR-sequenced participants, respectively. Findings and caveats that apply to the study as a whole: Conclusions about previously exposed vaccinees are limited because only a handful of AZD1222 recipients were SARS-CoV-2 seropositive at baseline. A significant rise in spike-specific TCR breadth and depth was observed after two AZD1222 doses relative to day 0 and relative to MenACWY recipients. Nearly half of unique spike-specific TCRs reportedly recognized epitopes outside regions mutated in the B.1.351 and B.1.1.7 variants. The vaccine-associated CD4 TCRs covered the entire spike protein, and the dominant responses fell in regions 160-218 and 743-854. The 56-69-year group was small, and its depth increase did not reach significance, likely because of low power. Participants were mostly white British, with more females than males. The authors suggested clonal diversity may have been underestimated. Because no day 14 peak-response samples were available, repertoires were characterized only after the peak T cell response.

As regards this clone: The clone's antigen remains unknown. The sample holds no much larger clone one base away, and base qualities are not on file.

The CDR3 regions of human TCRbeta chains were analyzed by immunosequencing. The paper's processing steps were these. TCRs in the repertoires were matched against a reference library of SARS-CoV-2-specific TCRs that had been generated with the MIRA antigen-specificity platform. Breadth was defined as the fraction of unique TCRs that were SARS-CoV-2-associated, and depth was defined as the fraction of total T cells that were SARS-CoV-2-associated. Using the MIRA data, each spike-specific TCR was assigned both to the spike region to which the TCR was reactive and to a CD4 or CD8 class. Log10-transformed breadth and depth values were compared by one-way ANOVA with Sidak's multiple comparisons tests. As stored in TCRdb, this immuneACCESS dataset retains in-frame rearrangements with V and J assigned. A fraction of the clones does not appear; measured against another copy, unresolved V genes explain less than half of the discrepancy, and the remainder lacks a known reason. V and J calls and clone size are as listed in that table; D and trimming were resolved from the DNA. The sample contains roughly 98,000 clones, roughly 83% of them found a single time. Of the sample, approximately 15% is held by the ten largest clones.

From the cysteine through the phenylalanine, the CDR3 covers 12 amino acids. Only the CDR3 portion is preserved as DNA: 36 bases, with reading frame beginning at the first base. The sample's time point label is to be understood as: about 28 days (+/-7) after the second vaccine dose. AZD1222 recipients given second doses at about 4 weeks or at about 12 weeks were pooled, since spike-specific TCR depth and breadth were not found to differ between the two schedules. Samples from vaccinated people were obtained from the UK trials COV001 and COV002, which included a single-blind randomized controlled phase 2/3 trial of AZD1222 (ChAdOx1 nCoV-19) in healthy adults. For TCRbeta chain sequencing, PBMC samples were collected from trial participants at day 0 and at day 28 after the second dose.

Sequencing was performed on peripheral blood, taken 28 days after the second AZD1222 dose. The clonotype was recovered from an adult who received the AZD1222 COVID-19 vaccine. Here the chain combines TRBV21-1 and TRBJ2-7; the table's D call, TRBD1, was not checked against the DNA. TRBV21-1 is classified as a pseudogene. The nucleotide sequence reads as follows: TGTGCCAGCGCAGGGATGAGCTACGAGCAGTACTTC. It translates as CASAGMSYEQYF.